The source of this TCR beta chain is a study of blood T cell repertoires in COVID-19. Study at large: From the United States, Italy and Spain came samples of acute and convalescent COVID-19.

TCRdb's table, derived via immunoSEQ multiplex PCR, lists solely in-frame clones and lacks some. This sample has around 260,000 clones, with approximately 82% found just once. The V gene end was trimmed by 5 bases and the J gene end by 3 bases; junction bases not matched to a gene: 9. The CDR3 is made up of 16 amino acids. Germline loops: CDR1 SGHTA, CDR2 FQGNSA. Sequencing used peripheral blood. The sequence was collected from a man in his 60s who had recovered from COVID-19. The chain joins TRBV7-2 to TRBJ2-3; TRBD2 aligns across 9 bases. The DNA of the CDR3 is TGTGCCAGCAGCCGCGGGGGGGCGGTTAGGACAGATACGCAGTATTTT. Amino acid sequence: CASSRGGAVRTDTQYF.